A single sample gave rise to the 4 T cell receptor beta chains below, sequenced in a study of cytomegalovirus exposure and HLA in healthy donors. The PCR contained 60 Vbeta and 13 Jbeta primers. Method: immunoSEQ multiplex PCR; TCRdb's copy keeps in-frame clones and lacks some. This repertoire shows fewer than 150,000 clones, under 70% found once; its top ten account for over 6.5%. Specimen: PBMCs. All receptors derive from a man younger than 35 in good health and CMV-seropositive.

The rearrangement uses TRBV19 and TRBJ2-7; tentatively, D is TRBD2 (5 bases). The CDR3 covers 14 residues. Between the trimmed V and J ends, which lost 5 bases and 4 bases, there was a span of 15 bases. The germline CDR1 and CDR2 sequences are LNHDA and SQIVND (reference sequence). CDR3 region: CASSLHRGAYEQYF. The CDR3 DNA sequence: TGTGCCAGTAGTTTACACCGGGGTGCTTACGAGCAGTACTTC.

This clone was observed a single time. The CDR3 here is CASSEASDRGPLHF. The CDR3 bases are TGTGCCAGCAGTGAAGCTTCGGACAGGGGACCCCTCCACTTT. This rearrangement joins TRBV6-1 to TRBJ1-6; 9 positions agree with TRBD1. There are 14 residues in the CDR3. Germline V gives CDR1 MNHNS, CDR2 SASEGT. The V segment lost 0 bases and the J segment 12 bases; nucleotides outside the gene matches: 3.

V gene TRBV6-5 combines with J gene TRBJ1-6, with TRBD1 matching over 12 bases. The CDR3 loop spans 16 amino acids. The germline V gene encodes CDR1 MNHEY and CDR2 SVGAGI. The junction had 4 bases not matched to a gene; V was cut back by 2 bases and J by 8 bases. CDR3 amino acids: CASSYRDRGLDSPLHF. Written as DNA, the CDR3 is TGTGCCAGCAGTTACCGGGACAGGGGGCTCGATTCACCCCTCCACTTT.

V and J are TRBV7-9 and TRBJ2-7, with 8 bases fitting TRBD1. In germline, CDR1 is SEHNR, CDR2 FQNEAQ (reference sequence). CDR3 length equals 16 residues. V lost 4 bases, J lost 1 base, and 9 bases stayed unmatched. CDR3 residues: CASSSDRGFLSYEQYF. Written as DNA, the CDR3 is TGTGCCAGCAGCTCAGACAGGGGTTTCTTGTCCTACGAGCAGTACTTC.